This record looks at one T cell receptor (beta chain) sequence and its context. Its specific antigen is unknown. Base qualities are not at hand, and no much larger clone is one base apart. This sample is part of a study of blood T cell repertoires in COVID-19 (dated by TCRdb to about 2020). Broadly, across the study: The collaborator samples originated in the United States, Italy and Spain and spanned the acute and convalescent phases of COVID-19. The prospective study material was composed of cDNA or gDNA derived from T cells, B-cell-depleted T cells, or PBMCs. Deeply sampled blood TCRbeta repertoires from subjects exposed to, actively infected with, or recovered from COVID-19 were included in the dataset. The repertoires were made available in a free public database intended to serve as a resource for research on the immune response to SARS-CoV-2. The samples were drawn from the first 160 participants of the ongoing ImmuneRACE study and from 1,254 subjects provided by 6 global collaborators. Sample metadata almost always included a de-identified subject ID, COVID-19 status, age in years and sex. Where available, HLA class I and class II types were obtained from metadata supplied by the sample provider rather than from assay-based typing.

The immunoSEQ Assay, a bias-controlled multiplex PCR, was used to amplify TCRbeta CDR3 regions from genomic DNA. The source study handled its data this way. Within the assay, amplification of reference gene primers was used to estimate how many nucleated cells each sample contained. To quantify the absolute abundance of each unique TCRbeta CDR3 rearrangement, sequence reads were collapsed and filtered. For each sample, productive Simpson clonality was calculated as the square root of Simpson's diversity index across productive rearrangements. TCRdb carries this immuneACCESS record with in-frame sequences only. Its versions omit some clonotypes, under half of them owing to an unresolved V gene in the studies checked, with the rest unexplained. That table gives V, J and clone size, and the DNA gave D and trimming. This sample lists some 55,000 clones; about 76% were detected once. Jointly, the top ten make up around 42% of the sample.

The collaborating institutions used their own protocols to collect whole blood in K2EDTA tubes. For TCRbeta analysis, collaborators shipped samples as frozen whole blood, isolated PBMCs, or DNA extracted from either of those sample types. Spanning cysteine to phenylalanine, the CDR3 consists of 15 amino acids. The entry retains the CDR3 DNA only, 45 bases that are in frame from base 1. V has 6 bases trimmed and J has 8 bases trimmed; junction bases matching no gene number 9. Via the germline V gene (reference sequence), CDR1 is MNHNY and CDR2 SVGAGI. On the study overall, not on this receptor specifically: Clinical and demographic metadata were provided uncurated, with the amount varying by source and participant.

Recombination linked TRBV6-6 to TRBJ1-4; the junction holds 10 bases that match TRBD1. The receptor comes from a man aged 65 to 79 with active or convalescent COVID-19. Specimen: peripheral blood. Here is the DNA: TGTGCCAGCAGCCGCCGGGACAGGGGTGAGGAAAAACTGTTTTTT. The resulting protein is CASSRRDRGEEKLFF.